Listed below are T cell receptor beta chains from one sample, sequenced in a study of CD8+ T cells in alopecia areata. The assay was immunoSEQ multiplex PCR, and TCRdb's table has in-frame clones only and misses some. The repertoire holds some 150,000 clones, with about 53% as singletons. Sequencing was performed on CD8+ T cells sorted from blood, taken at week 0. The receptors stem from a human donor with alopecia areata. Both conserved end residues are part of each CDR3. D genes are given only for firm matches. Size tells how often a clone was seen (once, few, many) or the class of an expanded clone, and some rows leave it out.

TGCAGTGCTAGAGACAGCTATGGCTACACCTTC | CSARDSYGYTF | TRBJ1-2 | TRBV20-1 | few | NA
TGTGCCATCAAGGTTGGGGCTGACGACGAGCAGTACTTC | CAIKVGADDEQYF | TRBJ2-7 | TRBV10-3 | few | NA
TGTGCCACCAGCTTCAGGACTAGCGGGGGCGAAAATGAGCAGTTCTTC | CATSFRTSGGENEQFF | TRBJ2-1 | TRBV15 | NA | TRBD2
TGCAGCGGTGAGCTAGGGAAAACAGATACGCAGTATTTT | CSGELGKTDTQYF | TRBJ2-3 | TRBV29-1 | once | NA
TGTGCCAGCAGGGACGGGGGGAGCAATCAGCCCCAGCATTTT | CASRDGGSNQPQHF | TRBJ1-5 | TRBV27 | NA | NA
TGTGCCAGCAGTGATGTCGGCGCCGAGCAGTACTTC | CASSDVGAEQYF | TRBJ2-7 | TRBV6-1 | NA | NA
TGTGCCAGCAGCGTAGAACCGGACAGGGGGCGGAGAGGCTACACCTTC | CASSVEPDRGRRGYTF | TRBJ1-2 | TRBV9 | NA | TRBD1
TGCGCCAGCAGCCAAAGCGGGGGGGCCGTGGATGAGCAGTTCTTC | CASSQSGGAVDEQFF | TRBJ2-1 | TRBV4-1 | NA | TRBD2
TGCGCCAGCAGCCAAGAGGCAGGGGAGACTTGGGACTATGGCTACACCTTC | CASSQEAGETWDYGYTF | TRBJ1-2 | TRBV4-3 | NA | NA
TGTGCCTGGAGTGTATTTGGGGAGGGGAACACTGAAGCTTTCTTT | CAWSVFGEGNTEAFF | TRBJ1-1 | TRBV30 | few | NA
TGTGCCTGGAGAGGCAGGGCGAGCTACACCTTC | CAWRGRASYTF | TRBJ1-2 | TRBV30 | once | NA